This TCR beta chain was retrieved from a study of blood T cell repertoires in COVID-19. About the research overall: Acute-phase and convalescent COVID-19 samples originated in the United States, Italy and Spain. The cDNA or gDNA used as material had been derived from T cells, B-cell-depleted T cells, or PBMCs.

Original analysis: Nucleated cell number was recorded as an estimate derived from reference gene primer amplification. Sequencing used immunoSEQ multiplex PCR; TCRdb keeps in-frame clones, though not all of them. That table furnishes V, J and clone size, whereas the DNA furnished D and trimming. This sample has 150,000 to 180,000 clones, with about 85% found just once. The germline CDR1 and CDR2 sequences are MNHEY and SMNVEV (reference sequence). The CDR3 spans 15 residues. With 5 bases clipped from V and 5 bases from J, the junction kept 7 bases outside the gene matches. The source of this sequence is a man in his fifties or sixties with COVID-19, enrolled during active disease. This chain uses TRBV27 with TRBJ2-1; 9 bases are shared with TRBD1. The sequenced material came from peripheral blood. CDR3 amino acids: CASSAPGTGHNEQFF. The CDR3 nucleotides are TGTGCCAGCAGTGCCCCCGGGACAGGGCACAATGAGCAGTTCTTC.